A single sample gave rise to the 2 T cell receptor beta chains below, sequenced in a study of spatial heterogeneity in lung cancer. The time point was: blood at routine non-recurrence follow-up after resection. The study sequenced unsorted whole RNA from tumor, nontumor lung or frozen PBMC. TCRdb re-analysed the 5' RACE reads in MiXCR, keeping a single row per CDR3 protein. Of about 120,000 distinct CDR3 sequences in the sample, 9% to 15% were seen once. The source material was PBMCs, sampled at follow-up. The receptors were sampled from a male donor with early-stage non-small cell lung cancer.

In this sample, this clonotype turned up once. The chain employs TRBV9 and TRBJ1-3; no firm D call. V lost 0 bases, J lost 4 bases, and 14 bases lay in between. The CDR3 spans 16 residues. Germline-derived CDR1 and CDR2 are SGDLS and YYNGEE. This CDR3 reads CASSVGPDPAGNTIYF. CDR3 coding DNA: TGTGCCAGCAGCGTAGGTCCGGATCCGGCCGGAAACACCATATATTTT.

This clonotype showed up many times. The rearrangement joins TRBV29-1 to TRBJ2-3, with 8 bases matching TRBD1. V lost 6 bases to trimming and J lost 4 bases; unmatched junction nucleotides: 9. The CDR3 consists of 14 residues. Germline V gene lookup returns CDR1 SQVTM and CDR2 ANQGSEA. The CDR3 spells CSVGGGTGPDTQYF. The CDR3 DNA sequence: TGCAGCGTCGGCGGTGGGACAGGTCCAGATACGCAGTATTTT.